Sequencing of this T cell receptor (beta chain) was carried out in a study of Ad26.COV2.S vaccination and SARS-CoV-2 variants (dated by TCRdb to about 2021). General notes on the study: Donors in the vaccine arm were drawn from COV1001, a phase I-IIa trial of Ad26.COV2.S in healthy adults that was multicentre, randomized, double-blind and placebo-controlled. Dosing of Ad26.COV2.S was intramuscular, at either 5x10^10 or 1x10^11 viral particles, delivered as one shot or as two shots spaced 56 days apart. Sequencing of the TCRbeta repertoire served to evaluate the specificity and breadth of SARS-CoV-2-reactive T cell receptors following Ad26.COV2.S vaccination. The TCR-sequenced set comprised roughly 30 samples: around 20 Ad26.COV2.S vaccine recipients, 5 placebo recipients and 8 SARS-CoV-2 convalescent individuals. Trial participants were randomized into five groups of five: low-dose or high-dose Ad26.COV2.S given once or twice, or placebo on both occasions. Blinding of investigators to trial group allocation was maintained during experiments and outcome assessment. Overall study results and their limits: After vaccination, spike-specific CD8+ and CD4+ T cell responses were reported to show substantial breadth. It was noted by the authors that total T cell responses may have been underestimated by the TCR breadth and depth analyses. Non-spike TCR breadth was comparable between vaccine and placebo recipients, consistent with the vaccine containing only spike. Higher spike-specific TCR breadth was observed in Ad26.COV2.S recipients than in placebo recipients (P = 0.0014). Comparing responses between vaccine doses or regimens was not something the study was powered to do.

The meaning of the sample's treatment or condition label: about 20 received Ad26.COV2.S at low or high dose, single or two shots; roughly five received placebo; per-sample allocation not given. For vaccine and placebo recipients, the sequenced repertoires came from samples collected on day 63 after the first injection. Cohort 1b enrolled about 25 adults aged 18-55 years at a single site in Boston, USA, between 29 July and 7 August 2020. Ad26.COV2.S consisted of a replication-incompetent adenovirus type 26 vector by which a prefusion-stabilized SARS-CoV-2 spike protein from the original Wuhan strain was expressed. The immunoSEQ Assay was the method used to sequence TCRbeta CDR3 regions. After extraction, genomic DNA underwent amplification by bias-controlled multiplex PCR, followed by high-throughput sequencing. On the authors' methods: To quantify the absolute abundance of each unique TCRbeta CDR3 region, sequences were collapsed and filtered. Usable DNA was measured by amplifying reference genes present in all nucleated cells, and TCRbeta template counts were normalized to that usable DNA to estimate T cell fraction. Repertoire TCRs were annotated as SARS-CoV-2-specific when V gene, CDR3 amino acid sequence and J gene were exactly matched to a known reactive TCR set. MIRA supplied the reference SARS-CoV-2 TCR set, which was filtered for enrichment in COVID-19-positive ImmuneCODE repertoires so that public or cross-reactive TCRs were removed. Using the MIRA antigens, annotated TCRs were further analysed by specific ORF or by position within an ORF. Breadth was defined as annotated unique rearrangements over total unique productive rearrangements; depth was the summed frequency of those rearrangements. Two-sided Wilcoxon rank-sum tests were applied when comparing TCR breadth between groups. TCRdb stores this immuneACCESS table with in-frame sequences only. Part of the clones is absent; in the studies checked, under half of the shortfall reflects unresolved V genes, and no reason is known for the rest. V, J and clone size reflect that table, while D and trimming were determined from the DNA. In this sample the table shows 200,000 to 300,000 clones, over 75% of which occur a single time. Roughly 10% of the sample is held by the ten biggest clonotypes.

V is cut by 0 bases and J by 7 bases, and the space between the germline ends is 7 bases. From its cysteine to its phenylalanine, the CDR3 spans 14 amino acids. The DNA shown is the 42-base CDR3, in frame from base 1. CDR1 and CDR2, per the germline V gene, are SGHAT and FQNNGV. A note on this clone: The clone's antigen remains unknown. Within one base of it there is no much larger clone, and no base qualities were kept.

The TCR comes from a person aged 18-65 years who received the Ad26.COV2.S COVID-19 vaccine or a placebo. Here the sequenced sample was peripheral blood, taken in a trial of Ad26.COV2.S vaccine versus placebo. The chain joins TRBV11-2 to TRBJ1-6; there is no confident call for the D gene. In nucleotide form, the sequence is TGTGCCAGCAGCTTAGAAAGTGGAAATTCACCCCTCCACTTT. It specifies CASSLESGNSPLHF.